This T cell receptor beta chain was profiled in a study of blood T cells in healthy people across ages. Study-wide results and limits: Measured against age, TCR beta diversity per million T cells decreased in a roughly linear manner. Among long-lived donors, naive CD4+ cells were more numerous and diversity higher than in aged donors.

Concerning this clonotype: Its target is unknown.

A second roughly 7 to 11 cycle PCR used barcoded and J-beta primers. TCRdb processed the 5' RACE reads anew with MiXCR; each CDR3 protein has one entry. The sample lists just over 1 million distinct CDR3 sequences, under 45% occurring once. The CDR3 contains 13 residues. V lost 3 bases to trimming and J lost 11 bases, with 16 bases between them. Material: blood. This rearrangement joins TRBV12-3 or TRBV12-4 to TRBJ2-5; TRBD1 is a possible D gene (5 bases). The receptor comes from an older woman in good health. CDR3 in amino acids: CASSFSGFGEQYF. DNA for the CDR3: TGTGCCAGCAGTTTTTCAGGGTTTGGTGAGCAGTACTTC.